This T cell receptor (beta chain) was captured by sequencing in a study of cytomegalovirus exposure and HLA in healthy donors. General study results and limits: As a later analysis showed, a missense DCLRE1C variant was linked to trimming of TCR beta V- and J-genes. A later analysis revealed that TCR association rates differed between HLA loci, peaking at DRB1 and bottoming out at HLA-C. In vitro testing confirmed three CMV-associated chains as specific for CMV antigens. Rarity characterized most TCR sequences, yet some public TCRs appeared in many donors.

About this clone itself: The antigen remains unidentified.

PCR involved 60 Vbeta and 13 Jbeta primers. Produced via immunoSEQ multiplex PCR; TCRdb's table is partial and in-frame only. Of more than 150,000 clones listed, approximately 85% are singletons. The V end was cut by 2 bases, the J end by 5 bases, with 15 bases between. This CDR3 has 15 residues. Germline CDR1 MNHEY, CDR2 SVGAGI. Material for sequencing was PBMCs. The chain uses TRBV6-5 and TRBJ1-2, with a weak D call TRBD1 (6 bases). This TCR was sampled from a man between 18 and 35 years old in good health and CMV-seropositive. The CDR3 nucleotides read TGTGCCAGCAGTTACGAACCGACAGGAGCATATGGCTACACCTTC. Translation gives CASSYEPTGAYGYTF.